This entry lists 7 T cell receptor beta chains sequenced from one sample in a study of T cell responses to AZD1222 COVID-19 vaccine. Clones were sequenced by immunoSEQ multiplex PCR, and TCRdb holds only the in-frame ones, with some missing. The data hold 150,000 to 160,000 clones, with just over 90% observed a single time. Sequences were derived from peripheral blood, sampled on day 0 of AZD1222 vaccination. The receptors stem from an adult in good health.

The gene calls are TRBV6-2 or TRBV6-3 and TRBJ1-2; D is ambiguous. This CDR3 comprises 13 residues. Germline V lookup: CDR1 MNHEY, CDR2 SVGEGT. V was shortened by 3 bases and J by 7 bases, with 12 bases between the two germline ends. CDR3 sequence: CASSYGGRGGYTF. CDR3 bases: TGTGCCAGCAGTTATGGAGGGCGGGGTGGCTACACCTTC.

A word on this clone: This sample includes further DNA sequences coding for the same CDR3. V is TRBV24-1 and J is TRBJ2-2; unclear D gene. Between the trimmed V and J ends, which lost 1 base and 3 bases, there was a span of 5 bases. The CDR3 is 14 amino acids. CDR1 KGHDR and CDR2 SFDVKD come from the germline V gene. CDR3 bases: TGTGCCACCAGTGATTTCCGGGACACCGGGGAGCTGTTTTTT. This encodes CATSDFRDTGELFF.

The V gene is TRBV4-3, the J gene TRBJ2-1, with 7 bases lining up with TRBD2. The CDR3 is 15 residues long. Germline CDR1 and CDR2: LGHNA and YSLEER. The V gene end was trimmed by 1 base and the J gene end by 4 bases; junction bases not matched to a gene: 4. This chain's CDR3 is CASSQVSSGYNEQFF. CDR3 nucleotide sequence: TGCGCCAGCAGCCAAGTATCTAGCGGTTACAATGAGCAGTTCTTC.

The V gene is TRBV6-2 or TRBV6-3, the J gene TRBJ1-1, with 7 bases that match TRBD1. The CDR3 sequence is 15 residues long. Germline V lookup: CDR1 MNHEY, CDR2 SVGEGT. J lost 0 bases, V lost 2 bases, and 3 bases had no gene match. The CDR3 nucleotides read TGTGCCAGCAGTTACGCGGACAGGATGAACACTGAAGCTTTCTTT. Translation gives CASSYADRMNTEAFF.

The CDR3 spells CASSLLPTNEQFF. The CDR3 nucleotides are TGTGCCAGCAGTTTACTCCCAACTAATGAGCAGTTCTTC. The genes are TRBV12-3 or TRBV12-4 and TRBJ2-1; D gene uncertain. V was cut by 2 bases and J by 7 bases, with 9 bases left in between. This CDR3 spans 13 amino acids.

Worth noting for this clone: Different DNA sequences within this sample yield the same CDR3. The chain recombines TRBV28 with TRBJ2-7; D gene uncertain. This CDR3 is 12 amino acids long. Germline assignment: CDR1 MDHEN and CDR2 SYDVKM. V lost 1 base and J lost 4, with 5 bases in between. The CDR3 DNA sequence: TGTGCCAGCAGTTTATCAGGTTACGAGCAGTACTTC. It translates to CASSLSGYEQYF.

The genes are TRBV18 and TRBJ1-1, with TRBD1 matching over 7 bases. Per the germline V gene, CDR1 is KGHSH and CDR2 is LQKENI. V was pared by 4 bases and J by 1 base, with 9 bases of the junction left unmatched. The CDR3 spans 16 residues. CDR3: CASSRNQGGENTEAFF. In nucleotides, the CDR3 is TGTGCCAGCTCACGAAACCAGGGGGGGGAGAACACTGAAGCTTTCTTT.